This T cell receptor beta chain stems from a study of monozygotic twins with inflammatory bowel disease. Regarding the study as a whole: Especially with disease activity, IBD patients shared fewer clonotypes with others than healthy twins did.

Blood samples of 2 to 3 ml were drawn from every donor. Concerning this clonotype: Its antigen is undetermined.

Each of TCRalpha and TCRbeta cDNA went through two nested PCRs, lasting roughly 15 and 9 cycles. TCRdb reanalyzed the 5' RACE reads and collapses them to one entry per CDR3 protein, without DNA. In total, the table holds some 100,000 distinct CDR3 sequences. The CDR3 length is 14 residues. CDR1 and CDR2 (germline): SGHRS, YFSETQ. The TCR sequence derives from a human donor with ulcerative colitis or Crohn's disease, or a healthy co-twin of an affected twin (not recorded which). V is TRBV5-1 and J is TRBJ1-3. The sample taken for sequencing was blood. CDR3: CASSLDFSGNTIYF.